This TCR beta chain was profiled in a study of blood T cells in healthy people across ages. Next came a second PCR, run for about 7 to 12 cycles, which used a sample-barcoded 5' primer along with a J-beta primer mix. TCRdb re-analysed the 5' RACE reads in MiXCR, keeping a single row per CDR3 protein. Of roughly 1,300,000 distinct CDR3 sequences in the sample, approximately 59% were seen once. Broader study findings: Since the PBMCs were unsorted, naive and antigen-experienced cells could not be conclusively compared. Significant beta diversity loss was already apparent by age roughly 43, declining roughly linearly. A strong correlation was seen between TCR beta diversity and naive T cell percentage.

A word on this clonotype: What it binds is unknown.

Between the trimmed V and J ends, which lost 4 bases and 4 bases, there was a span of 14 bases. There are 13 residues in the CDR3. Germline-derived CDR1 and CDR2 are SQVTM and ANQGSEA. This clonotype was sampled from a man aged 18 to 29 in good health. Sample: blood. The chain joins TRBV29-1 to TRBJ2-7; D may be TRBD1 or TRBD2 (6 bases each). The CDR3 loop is CSVGRGLGYEQYF. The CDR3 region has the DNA TGCAGCGTTGGTCGGGGGCTGGGATACGAGCAGTACTTC.